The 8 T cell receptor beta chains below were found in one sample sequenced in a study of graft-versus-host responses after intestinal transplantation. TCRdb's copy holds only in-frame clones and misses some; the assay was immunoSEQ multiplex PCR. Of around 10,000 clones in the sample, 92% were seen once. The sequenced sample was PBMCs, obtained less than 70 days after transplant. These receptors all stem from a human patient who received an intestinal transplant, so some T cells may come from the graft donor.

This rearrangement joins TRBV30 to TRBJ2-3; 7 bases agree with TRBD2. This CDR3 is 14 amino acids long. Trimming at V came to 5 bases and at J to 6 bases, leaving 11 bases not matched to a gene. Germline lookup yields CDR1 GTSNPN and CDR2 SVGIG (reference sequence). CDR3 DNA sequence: TGTGCCTGGTCCCCGGGGGGTAGTGGCGATACGCAGTATTTT. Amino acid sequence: CAWSPGGSGDTQYF.

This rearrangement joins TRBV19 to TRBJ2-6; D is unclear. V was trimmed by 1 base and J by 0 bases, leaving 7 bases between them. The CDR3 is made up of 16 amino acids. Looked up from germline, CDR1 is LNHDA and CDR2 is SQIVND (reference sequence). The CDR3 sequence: CASSIGLSSGANVLTF. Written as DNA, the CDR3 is TGTGCCAGTAGTATAGGGCTCAGCTCTGGGGCCAACGTCCTGACTTTC.

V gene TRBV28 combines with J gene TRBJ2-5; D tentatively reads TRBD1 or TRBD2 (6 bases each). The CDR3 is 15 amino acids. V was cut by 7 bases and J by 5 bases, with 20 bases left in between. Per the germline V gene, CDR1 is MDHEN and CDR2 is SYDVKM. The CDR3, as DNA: TGTGCCAGCACCCCCATATCGGGGGCGGCGGAGACCCAGTACTTC. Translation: CASTPISGAAETQYF.

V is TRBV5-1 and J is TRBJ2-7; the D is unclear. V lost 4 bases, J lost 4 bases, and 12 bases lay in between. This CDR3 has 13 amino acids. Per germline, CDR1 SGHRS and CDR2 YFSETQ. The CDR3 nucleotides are TGCGCCAGCAGCCGGCAGGAGACTTACGAGCAGTACTTC. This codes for CASSRQETYEQYF.

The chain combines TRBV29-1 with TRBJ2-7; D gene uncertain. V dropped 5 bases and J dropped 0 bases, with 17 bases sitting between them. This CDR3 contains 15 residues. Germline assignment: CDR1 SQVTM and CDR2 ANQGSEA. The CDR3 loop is CSVNLYEESSYEQYF. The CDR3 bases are TGCAGCGTTAACCTTTATGAGGAGAGCTCCTACGAGCAGTACTTC.

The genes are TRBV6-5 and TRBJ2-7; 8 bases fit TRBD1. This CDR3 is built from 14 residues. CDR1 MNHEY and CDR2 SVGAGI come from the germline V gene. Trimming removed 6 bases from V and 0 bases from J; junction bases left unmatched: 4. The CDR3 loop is CASSLTGDSYEQYF. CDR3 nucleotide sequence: TGTGCCAGCAGCCTGACAGGGGACTCCTACGAGCAGTACTTC.

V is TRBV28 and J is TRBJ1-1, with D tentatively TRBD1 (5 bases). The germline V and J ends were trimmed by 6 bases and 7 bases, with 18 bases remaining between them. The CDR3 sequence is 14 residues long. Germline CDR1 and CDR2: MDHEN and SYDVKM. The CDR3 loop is CASSPPAHRFEAFF. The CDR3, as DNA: TGTGCCAGCAGCCCACCTGCCCACAGGTTTGAAGCTTTCTTT.

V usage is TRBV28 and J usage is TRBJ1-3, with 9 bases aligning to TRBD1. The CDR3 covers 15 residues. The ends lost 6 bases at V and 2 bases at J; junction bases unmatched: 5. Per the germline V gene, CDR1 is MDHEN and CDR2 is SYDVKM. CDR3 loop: CASSQWTGAGNTIYF. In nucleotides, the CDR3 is TGTGCCAGCAGCCAATGGACAGGGGCTGGAAACACCATATATTTT.